Below, 26 T cell receptor beta chains from the same sample are listed, as sequenced in a study of T cell changes during pregnancy in multiple sclerosis (dated by TCRdb to 2018 to 2020). Libraries were constructed by the immunoSEQ multiplex PCR assay. This immuneACCESS table, as held by TCRdb, lists in-frame sequences with V and J called but not all clones. Of the missing ones, under half trace to an unresolved V gene in checked studies; the others have no known cause. The sample table lists more than 80,000 clones, about 95% of them with a count of one. Clones ranked in the top ten supply about 1% of the sample. Here the sequenced sample was peripheral blood, taken in the second trimester of pregnancy. These TCRs come from a female donor with multiple sclerosis, enrolled in a pregnancy study.

The V gene is TRBV7-9, the J gene TRBJ2-5; 12 bases fit TRBD2. CDR1 SEHNR and CDR2 FQNEAQ come from the germline V gene (reference sequence). This CDR3 is 15 amino acids long. Losses at the gene ends were 5 bases for V and 4 bases for J; bases not matched to a gene: 5. The CDR3 protein is CASSLQGLAGETQYF. The DNA for the CDR3 is TGTGCCAGCAGCCTCCAGGGACTAGCGGGAGAGACCCAGTACTTC.

V usage is TRBV27 and J usage is TRBJ2-7; no definite D call. CDR3 length equals 14 residues. Per germline, CDR1 MNHEY and CDR2 SMNVEV (reference sequence). Deletions cut 2 bases from V and 0 bases from J, with 8 bases between. CDR3 region: CASSLAESSYEQYF. The CDR3 DNA reads TGTGCCAGCAGTTTAGCGGAGAGCTCCTACGAGCAGTACTTC.

A single count supports this clone. This chain uses TRBV4-3 with TRBJ1-5; D is uncertain. From germline, CDR1 is LGHNA and CDR2 YSLEER. This CDR3 is 14 amino acids long. Trimming shortened V by 0 bases and J by 7 bases, and 10 bases separated the two germline ends. This CDR3 is CASSQELRSQPQHF. The CDR3, as DNA: TGCGCCAGCAGCCAAGAGCTGCGGTCGCAGCCCCAGCATTTT.

The rearrangement links TRBV2 to TRBJ2-1, with TRBD2 identical over 11 bases. The ends lost 6 bases at V and 4 bases at J; junction bases unmatched: 5. This CDR3 has 15 amino acids. CDR1 and CDR2 from the germline V gene are SNHLY and FYNNEI. CDR3 loop: CASRFRLAGYNEQFF. The DNA of the CDR3 is TGTGCCAGCAGATTCAGACTAGCGGGGTACAATGAGCAGTTCTTC.

The chain recombines TRBV7-8 with TRBJ2-3, with 8 nucleotides matching TRBD2. With 4 bases clipped from V and 2 bases from J, the junction kept 11 bases outside the gene matches. Looked up from germline, CDR1 is SGHVS and CDR2 is FQNEAQ. The CDR3 runs to 17 residues. The CDR3 loop is CASSYGLADSFTDTQYF. The CDR3 DNA sequence: TGTGCCAGCAGCTACGGACTAGCAGACTCCTTCACAGATACGCAGTATTTT.

The chain joins TRBV27 to TRBJ2-7; TRBD2 agrees at 11 bases. Losses at the gene ends were 7 bases for V and 4 bases for J; bases not matched to a gene: 3. The germline CDR1 and CDR2 sequences are MNHEY and SMNVEV (reference sequence). The CDR3 is 13 residues long. CDR3 bases: TGTGCCAGCACCACTAGCGGGAGTTACGAGCAGTACTTC. Protein: CASTTSGSYEQYF.

The V and J genes are TRBV5-6 and TRBJ1-2; D gene uncertain. V was trimmed by 5 bases and J by 5 bases, leaving 13 bases between them. This CDR3 has 13 amino acids. Germline V gives CDR1 SGHDT, CDR2 YYEEEE. CDR3 protein: CASSSEPTYGYTF. DNA of the CDR3: TGTGCCAGCAGTTCTGAACCGACTTATGGCTACACCTTC. The variable domain in full, completed from reference TRBV5-6 and TRBJ1-2, reads DAGVTQSPTHLIKTRGQQVTLRCSPKSGHDTVSWYQQALGQGPQFIFQYYEEEERQRGNFPDRFSGHQFPNYSSELNVNALLLGDSALYLCASSSEPTYGYTFGSGTRLTVV.

This clone was seen only once. The CDR3 DNA follows: TGTGCCAGCAGCTTAGCGCCTGGGACTAGCGGGCCTCTACTAGCCAAAAACATTCAGTACTTC. Translating gives CASSLAPGTSGPLLAKNIQYF. This rearrangement joins TRBV7-2 to TRBJ2-4; 12 nucleotides match TRBD2. CDR3 length equals 21 residues. Germline V gives CDR1 SGHTA, CDR2 FQGNSA. The V and J ends lost 0 bases and 0 bases, in that order; junction bases with no gene match: 12. Together with reference TRBV7-2 and TRBJ2-4, the CDR3 gives the full variable domain: GAGVSQSPSNKVTEKGKDVELRCDPISGHTALYWYRQSLGQGLEFLIYFQGNSAPDKSGLPSDRFSAERTGGSVSTLTIQRTQQEDSAVYLCASSLAPGTSGPLLAKNIQYFGAGTRLSVL.

The V call is TRBV5-1, the J call TRBJ1-3; weak D call: TRBD1 (6 bases). Trimming took 2 bases from V and 0 from J, leaving 9 bases between them. The CDR3 is 15 amino acids. CDR1 and CDR2 from the germline V gene are SGHRS and YFSETQ. The CDR3 protein is CASSFGQNSGNTIYF. The CDR3 DNA sequence: TGCGCCAGCAGCTTTGGACAGAACTCTGGAAACACCATATATTTT.

The chain couples TRBV7-3 to TRBJ2-3; TRBD1 might be the D (5 bases). The length of the CDR3 is 18 residues. Looked up from germline, CDR1 is SGHTA and CDR2 is FQGTGA. V lost 3 bases and J 3 bases, leaving 22 bases between the germline ends. The CDR3 sequence: CASSFIWGAHQGTDTQYF. The CDR3 DNA follows: TGTGCCAGCAGCTTTATTTGGGGTGCTCACCAGGGAACAGATACGCAGTATTTT.

This clone occurred once. The chain is built from TRBV5-1 and TRBJ1-1; the match to TRBD1 covers 8 bases. Germline V gives CDR1 SGHRS, CDR2 YFSETQ. This CDR3 has 15 amino acids. Trimming cost V 1 base and J 5 bases; bases outside gene matches: 7. CDR3 amino acids: CASSLWTGPETEAFF. The CDR3 DNA reads as TGCGCCAGCAGCTTGTGGACAGGGCCGGAGACTGAAGCTTTCTTT.

The chain is built from TRBV12-5 and TRBJ1-1; no clear D. Germline assignment: CDR1 LGHNT and CDR2 FRNRAP. V was cut by 4 bases and J by 1 base, with 10 bases left in between. This CDR3 is built from 14 residues. DNA of the CDR3: TGTGCTAGTGGTTCCCTTCCCGGGAACACTGAAGCTTTCTTT. It translates to CASGSLPGNTEAFF.

This chain connects TRBV7-2 to TRBJ2-2; 14 nucleotides align to TRBD2. Trimming at V came to 4 bases and at J to 7 bases, leaving 8 bases not matched to a gene. The germline CDR1 and CDR2 sequences are SGHTA and FQGNSA. The CDR3 runs 17 residues. This CDR3 reads CASSSPGLAGVGGELFF. In DNA, the CDR3 is TGTGCCAGCAGCTCCCCGGGACTAGCGGGAGTCGGCGGGGAGCTGTTTTTT.

V and J are TRBV6-5 and TRBJ2-3, with 8 bases that match TRBD2. In germline, CDR1 is MNHEY, CDR2 SVGAGI. V lost 6 bases and J lost 1; bases outside the gene matches: 6. This CDR3 has 15 amino acids. As DNA, the CDR3 is TGTGCCAGCAGCCCGACTAGCGTAGGCACAGATACGCAGTATTTT. Protein product: CASSPTSVGTDTQYF.

This rearrangement joins TRBV10-3 to TRBJ1-1, with 8 nucleotides matching TRBD1. The CDR3 runs 18 residues. Per the germline V gene, CDR1 is ENHRY and CDR2 is SYGVKD. V dropped 6 bases and J dropped 1; count of bases not matched to a gene: 16. In DNA, the CDR3 is TGTGCCATCAGCGGGAACGGGGGGAAACAGGGGGGGAACACTGAAGCTTTCTTT. This gives the protein CAISGNGGKQGGNTEAFF.

The rearrangement joins TRBV7-2 to TRBJ1-1, with unresolved D. Trimming stripped 1 base from V and 2 bases from J, with 5 bases between. CDR1 is SGHTA and CDR2 is FQGNSA in the germline V gene. The CDR3 has 13 residues. The CDR3 nucleotides are TGTGCCAGCAGCTTAGGTCGTAACACTGAAGCTTTCTTT. It specifies CASSLGRNTEAFF.

This rearrangement joins TRBV19 to TRBJ2-2; 9 bases align to TRBD2. Germline V gives CDR1 LNHDA, CDR2 SQIVND (reference sequence). The CDR3 is made up of 17 amino acids. The V and J ends lost 3 bases and 0 bases, in that order; junction bases with no gene match: 5. The DNA for the CDR3 is TGTGCCAGTAGTATTGGAGCGGGAGGAGCGAACACCGGGGAGCTGTTTTTT. Translating gives CASSIGAGGANTGELFF. Drawing the rest from reference TRBV19 and TRBJ2-2, the complete variable domain is DGGITQSPKYLFRKEGQNVTLSCEQNLNHDAMYWYRQDPGQGLRLIYYSQIVNDFQKGDIAEGYSVSREKKESFPLTVTSAQKNPTAFYLCASSIGAGGANTGELFFGEGSRLTVL.

The chain couples TRBV19 to TRBJ2-1; 7 positions match TRBD2. The CDR3 is made up of 15 amino acids. The J segment lost 6 bases and the V segment lost 1 base, leaving 6 bases of the junction unmatched. Germline-derived CDR1 and CDR2 are LNHDA and SQIVND (reference sequence). This chain's CDR3 is CASSIGGSGGNEQFF. The CDR3, as DNA: TGTGCCAGTAGTATAGGCGGGAGTGGGGGCAATGAGCAGTTCTTC.

V usage is TRBV5-1 and J usage is TRBJ1-1; 7 nucleotides align to TRBD1. V lost 7 bases to trimming and J lost 3 bases; unmatched junction nucleotides: 9. The CDR3 spans 14 residues. Germline V gives CDR1 SGHRS, CDR2 YFSETQ. The DNA of the CDR3 is TGCGCCAGCGGCCCGGAGGGGGCGGACACTGAAGCTTTCTTT. Residues: CASGPEGADTEAFF. The complete variable domain, with remaining parts taken from reference TRBV5-1 and TRBJ1-1, reads KAGVTQTPRYLIKTRGQQVTLSCSPISGHRSVSWYQQTPGQGLQFLFEYFSETQRNKGNFPGRFSGRQFSNSRSEMNVSTLELGDSALYLCASGPEGADTEAFFGQGTRLTVV.

The CDR3 region has the DNA TGTGCCAGCTCACCGCCCTGGACAGGGCTTCGAGAAAAACTGTTTTTT. Translated, it gives CASSPPWTGLREKLFF. The chain recombines TRBV18 with TRBJ1-4; 8 bases align to TRBD1. V shed 3 bases, J shed 8 bases, and the junction held 11 bases outside the gene matches. Germline-derived CDR1 and CDR2 are KGHSH and LQKENI. The CDR3 covers 16 residues. The whole variable domain, remainder taken from reference TRBV18 and TRBJ1-4, is NAGVMQNPRHLVRRRGQEARLRCSPMKGHSHVYWYRQLPEEGLKFMVYLQKENIIDESGMPKERFSAEFPKEGPSILRIQQVVRGDSAAYFCASSPPWTGLREKLFFGSGTQLSVL.

This chain links TRBV10-2 with TRBJ2-7; tentatively, D is TRBD1 (6 bases). Germline assignment: CDR1 WSHSY and CDR2 SAAADI. V was trimmed by 4 bases and J by 4 bases, leaving 8 bases between them. This CDR3 contains 12 residues. The CDR3 DNA follows: TGCGCCAGCAGTGGGACAGTTTACGAGCAGTACTTC. Its translation is CASSGTVYEQYF.

This clone was picked up one time. The V and J genes are TRBV7-9 and TRBJ1-2; 7 bases map to TRBD1. CDR3 length equals 15 residues. Germline CDR1 reads SEHNR; CDR2 reads FQNEAQ (reference sequence). V trimming: 0 bases; J trimming: 5 bases; junction bases outside the gene matches: 6. CDR3 sequence reads: CASSLAVGGIYGYTF. The DNA for the CDR3 is TGTGCCAGCAGCTTAGCGGTAGGGGGCATTTATGGCTACACCTTC.

This chain connects TRBV18 to TRBJ1-5; maybe TRBD1 (6 bases). Germline CDR1 KGHSH, CDR2 LQKENI. CDR3 length equals 13 residues. Trimming cost V 0 bases and J 10 bases, with 10 bases left between them. CDR3 in DNA: TGTGCCAGCTCACCACCAGGGGGTCTCCCCCAGCATTTT. This translates into CASSPPGGLPQHF. Full variable domain (remainder filled in from reference TRBV18 and TRBJ1-5): NAGVMQNPRHLVRRRGQEARLRCSPMKGHSHVYWYRQLPEEGLKFMVYLQKENIIDESGMPKERFSAEFPKEGPSILRIQQVVRGDSAAYFCASSPPGGLPQHFGDGTRLSIL.

The CDR3: CASSILGAASGTGYWNEQFF. The CDR3 DNA reads as TGTGCCAGTAGTATTTTGGGGGCGGCTAGCGGGACGGGGTACTGGAATGAGCAGTTCTTC. The J gene is TRBJ2-1, the V gene TRBV19; TRBD2 aligns across 9 bases. Germline lookup yields CDR1 LNHDA and CDR2 SQIVND (reference sequence). This CDR3 comprises 20 residues. V was clipped by 3 bases and J by 7 bases; unmatched bases: 22. Together with reference TRBV19 and TRBJ2-1, the CDR3 gives the full variable domain: DGGITQSPKYLFRKEGQNVTLSCEQNLNHDAMYWYRQDPGQGLRLIYYSQIVNDFQKGDIAEGYSVSREKKESFPLTVTSAQKNPTAFYLCASSILGAASGTGYWNEQFFGPGTRLTVL.

The chain has TRBV30 and TRBJ2-3; 7 nucleotides agree with TRBD1. Looked up from germline, CDR1 is GTSNPN and CDR2 is SVGIG (reference sequence). V shed 5 bases, J shed 1 base, and the junction held 6 bases outside the gene matches. The CDR3 is 14 residues long. CDR3 DNA: TGTGCCTGGGCCACCGGGACAGGCACAGATACGCAGTATTTT. This encodes CAWATGTGTDTQYF.

The CDR3 loop is CASSLVISRDGELFF. In nucleotides, the CDR3 is TGCGCCAGCAGCTTGGTTATCTCCCGGGACGGGGAGCTGTTTTTT. The chain uses TRBV5-1 and TRBJ2-2, with a weak D call TRBD2 (5 bases). Between the trimmed V and J ends, which lost 0 bases and 7 bases, there was a span of 13 bases. CDR3 length equals 15 residues. The germline V gene encodes CDR1 SGHRS and CDR2 YFSETQ.